This TCR beta chain comes out of a study of cytomegalovirus exposure and HLA in healthy donors. All the people who gave samples were healthy bone marrow donors. Only a few counts were recorded for this clone. What it binds is not known. The PCR made use of 60 Vbeta and 13 Jbeta primers. TCRdb's copy holds only in-frame clones and misses some; the assay was immunoSEQ multiplex PCR. The data hold approximately 100,000 clones, with around 75% observed a single time. Study-wide points: The presence/absence work took it that sequencing depth was about the same across donors. Trimming of TCR beta V- and J-genes showed a link, identified in a later analysis, to a missense DCLRE1C variant.

The clonotype was recovered from a male donor in good health and CMV-seropositive. Sequenced input: PBMCs.

In DNA form, the CDR3 reads TGCGCCAGCAGCCTAACGACCTACAATGAGCAGTTCTTC. It codes for CASSLTTYNEQFF. This sequence joins TRBV10-1 and TRBJ2-1; unclear D gene. The CDR3 consists of 13 residues. Trimming left V 6 bases short and J 2 bases short, with 8 bases between. Germline V lookup: CDR1 WNHNN, CDR2 SYGVQD (reference sequence).